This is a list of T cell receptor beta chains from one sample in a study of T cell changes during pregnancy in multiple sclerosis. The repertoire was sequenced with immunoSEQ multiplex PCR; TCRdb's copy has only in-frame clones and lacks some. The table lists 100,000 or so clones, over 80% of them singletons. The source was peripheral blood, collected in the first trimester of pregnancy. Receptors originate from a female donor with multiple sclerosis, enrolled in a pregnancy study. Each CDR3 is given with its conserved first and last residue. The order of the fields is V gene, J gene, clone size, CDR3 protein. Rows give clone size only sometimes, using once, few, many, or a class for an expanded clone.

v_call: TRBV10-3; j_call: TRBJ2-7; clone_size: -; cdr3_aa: CAISDGVQGRGEQYF
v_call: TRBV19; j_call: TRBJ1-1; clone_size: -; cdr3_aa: CASSVANWGQGRTEAFF
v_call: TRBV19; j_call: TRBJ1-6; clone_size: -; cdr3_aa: CASSPVGQGGDNSPLHF
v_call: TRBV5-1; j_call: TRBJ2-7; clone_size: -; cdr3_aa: CASSPVGGSYEQYF
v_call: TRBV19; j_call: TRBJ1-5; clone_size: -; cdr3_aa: CASSIGGIQPQHF
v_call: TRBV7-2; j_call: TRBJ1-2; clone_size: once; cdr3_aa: CASSSTNWDRGRGGYTF
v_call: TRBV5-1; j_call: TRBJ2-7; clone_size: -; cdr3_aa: CASSSTGKSSYEQYF
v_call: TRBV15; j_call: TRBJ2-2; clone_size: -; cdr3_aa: CATSRELGNTGELFF
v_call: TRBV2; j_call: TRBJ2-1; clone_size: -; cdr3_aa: CATYIYNGGGDYNEQFF
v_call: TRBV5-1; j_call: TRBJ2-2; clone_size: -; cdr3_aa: CASSFPHEAPNTGELFF
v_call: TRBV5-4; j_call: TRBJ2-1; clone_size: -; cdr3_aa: CASSFGGGVSSYNEQFF
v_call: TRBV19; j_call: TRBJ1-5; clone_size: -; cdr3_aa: CASSIGEGSNQPQHF
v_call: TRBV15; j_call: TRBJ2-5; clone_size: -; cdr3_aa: CATSLLLAGDPWETQYF
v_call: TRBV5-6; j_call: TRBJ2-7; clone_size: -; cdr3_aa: CASSFGLANSYEQYF
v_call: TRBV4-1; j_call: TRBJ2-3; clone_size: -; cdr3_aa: CASSRLFAGTDTQYF
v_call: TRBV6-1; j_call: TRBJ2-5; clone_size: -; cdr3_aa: CASSELAGGVETQYF